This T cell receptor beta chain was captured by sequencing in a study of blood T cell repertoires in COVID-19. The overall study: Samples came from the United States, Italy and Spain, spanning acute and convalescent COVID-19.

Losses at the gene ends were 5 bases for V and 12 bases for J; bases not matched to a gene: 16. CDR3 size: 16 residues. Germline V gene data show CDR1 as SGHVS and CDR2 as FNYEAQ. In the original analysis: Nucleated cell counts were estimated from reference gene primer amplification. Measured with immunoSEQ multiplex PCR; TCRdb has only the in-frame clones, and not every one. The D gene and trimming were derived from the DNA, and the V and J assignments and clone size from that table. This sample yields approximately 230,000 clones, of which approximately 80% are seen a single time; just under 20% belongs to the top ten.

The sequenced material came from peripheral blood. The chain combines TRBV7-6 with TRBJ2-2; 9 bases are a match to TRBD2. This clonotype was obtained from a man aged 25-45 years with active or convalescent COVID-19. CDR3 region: CASSPQEGLARWKLFF. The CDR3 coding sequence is TGTGCCAGCAGCCCTCAGGAGGGACTAGCCCGTTGGAAGCTGTTTTTT.